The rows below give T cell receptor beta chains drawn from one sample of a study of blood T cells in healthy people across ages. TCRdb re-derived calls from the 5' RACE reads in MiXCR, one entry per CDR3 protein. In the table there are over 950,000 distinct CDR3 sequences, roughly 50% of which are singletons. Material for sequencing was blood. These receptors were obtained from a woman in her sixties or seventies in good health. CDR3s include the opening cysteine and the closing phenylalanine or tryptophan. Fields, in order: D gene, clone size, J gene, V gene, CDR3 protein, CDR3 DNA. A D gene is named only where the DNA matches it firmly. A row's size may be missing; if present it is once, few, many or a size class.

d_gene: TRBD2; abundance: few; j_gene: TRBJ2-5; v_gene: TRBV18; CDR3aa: CASSPPGLAGEETQYF; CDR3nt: TGTGCCAGCTCACCACCGGGACTAGCGGGAGAAGAGACCCAGTACTTC
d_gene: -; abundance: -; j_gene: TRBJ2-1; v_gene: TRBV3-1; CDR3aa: CASSQIPGHGTNEQFF; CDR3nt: TGTGCCAGCAGCCAAATCCCGGGACACGGTACAAATGAGCAGTTCTTC
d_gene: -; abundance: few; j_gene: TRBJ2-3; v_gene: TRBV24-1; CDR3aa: CATGGLRASYTDTQYF; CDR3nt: TGTGCCACCGGTGGGTTACGGGCTAGTTACACAGATACGCAGTATTTT
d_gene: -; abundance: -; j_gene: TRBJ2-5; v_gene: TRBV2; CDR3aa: CASSEDNLNRETQYF; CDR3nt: TGTGCCAGCAGTGAAGACAACCTTAACCGAGAGACCCAGTACTTC
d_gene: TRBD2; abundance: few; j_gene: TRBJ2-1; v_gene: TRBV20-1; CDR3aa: CSARDRQRLAGVTNEQFF; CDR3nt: TGCAGTGCTAGAGATAGGCAGCGGCTAGCGGGAGTCACCAATGAGCAGTTCTTC
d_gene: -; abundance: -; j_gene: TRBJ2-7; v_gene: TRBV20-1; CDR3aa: CSARGSATYEQYF; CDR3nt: TGCAGCGCCAGGGGCAGCGCGACCTACGAGCAGTACTTC
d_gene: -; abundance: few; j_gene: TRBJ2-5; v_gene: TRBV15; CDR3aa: CATSRDQRETQYF; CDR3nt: TGTGCCACCAGCAGAGATCAGAGGGAGACCCAGTACTTC
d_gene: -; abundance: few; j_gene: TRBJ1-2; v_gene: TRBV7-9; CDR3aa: CASSLSSANGYTF; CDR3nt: TGTGCCAGCAGCTTAAGTTCAGCAAATGGCTACACCTTC
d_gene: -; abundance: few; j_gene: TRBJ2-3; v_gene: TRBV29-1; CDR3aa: CSVDLLTDTQYF; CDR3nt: TGCAGCGTCGATTTACTCACAGATACGCAGTATTTT
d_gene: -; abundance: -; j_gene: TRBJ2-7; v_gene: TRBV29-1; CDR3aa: CSANGGPRNLNEQYF; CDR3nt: TGCAGCGCCAATGGTGGACCTAGAAACCTTAACGAGCAGTACTTC
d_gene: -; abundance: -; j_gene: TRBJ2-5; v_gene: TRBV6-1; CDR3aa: CASSLRGTWETQYF; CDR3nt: TGTGCCAGCAGCCTACGGGGGACTTGGGAGACCCAGTACTTC
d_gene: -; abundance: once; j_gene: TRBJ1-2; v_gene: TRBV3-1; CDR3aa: CASSQDASLYGYTF; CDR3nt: TGTGCCAGCAGCCAAGATGCCAGCCTCTATGGCTACACCTTC
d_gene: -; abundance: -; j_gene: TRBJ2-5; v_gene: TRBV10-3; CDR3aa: CAISDPGGKETQYF; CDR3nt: TGTGCCATCAGCGACCCCGGGGGTAAAGAGACCCAGTACTTC
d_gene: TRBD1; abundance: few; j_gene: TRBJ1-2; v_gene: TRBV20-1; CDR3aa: CSAGTGGPYGYTF; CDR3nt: TGCAGTGCTGGGACAGGGGGCCCCTATGGCTACACCTTC
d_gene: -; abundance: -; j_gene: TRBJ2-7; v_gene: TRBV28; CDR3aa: CASFTPGSSSYEQYF; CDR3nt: TGTGCCAGCTTTACCCCGGGTTCCAGCTCCTACGAGCAGTACTTC
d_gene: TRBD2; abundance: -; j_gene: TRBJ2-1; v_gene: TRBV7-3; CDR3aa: CASSGGELAGVGNEQFF; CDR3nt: TGTGCCAGCAGCGGGGGAGAACTAGCGGGAGTAGGGAATGAGCAGTTCTTC
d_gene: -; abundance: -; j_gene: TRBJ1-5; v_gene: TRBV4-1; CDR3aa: CASSQGQYGQPQHF; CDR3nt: TGCGCCAGCAGCCAAGGACAATACGGTCAGCCCCAGCATTTT
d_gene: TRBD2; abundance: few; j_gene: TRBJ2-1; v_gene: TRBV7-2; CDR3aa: CASSLRLAGGVSYNEQFF; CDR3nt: TGTGCCAGCAGCTTAAGACTAGCGGGAGGGGTCTCCTACAATGAGCAGTTTTTC
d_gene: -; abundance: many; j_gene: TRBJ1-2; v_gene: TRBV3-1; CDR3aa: CASSQVDYGYTF; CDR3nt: TGTGCCAGCAGCCAAGTCGACTATGGCTACACCTTC
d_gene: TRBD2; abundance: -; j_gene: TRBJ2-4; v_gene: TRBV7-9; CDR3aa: CASSLIAGDLLAKNIQYF; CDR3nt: TGTGCCAGCAGCTTAATAGCGGGAGATCTTCTAGCCAAAAACATTCAGTACTTC
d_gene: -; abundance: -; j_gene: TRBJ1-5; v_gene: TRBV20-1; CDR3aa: CSAREQGRFQPQHF; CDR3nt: TGCAGTGCTAGAGAGCAGGGGAGATTTCAGCCCCAGCATTTT
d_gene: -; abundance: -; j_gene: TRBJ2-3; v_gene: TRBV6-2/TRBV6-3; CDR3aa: CASSYPLGSWPTNTQYF; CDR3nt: TGTGCCAGCAGTTACCCCCTTGGTAGCTGGCCCACGAATACGCAGTATTTT
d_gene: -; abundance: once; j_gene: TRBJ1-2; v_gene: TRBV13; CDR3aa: CASSFDDGYGYTF; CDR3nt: TGTGCCAGCAGCTTCGACGATGGCTATGGCTACACCTTC
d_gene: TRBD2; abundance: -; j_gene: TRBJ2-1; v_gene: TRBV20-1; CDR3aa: CSAGTSGFSYNEQFF; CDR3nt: TGCAGTGCAGGGACTAGCGGCTTCTCCTACAATGAGCAGTTCTTC
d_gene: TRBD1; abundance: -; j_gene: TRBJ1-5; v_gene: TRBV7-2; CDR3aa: CASSSRTGGQPQHF; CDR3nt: TGTGCCAGCAGCTCCCGGACAGGGGGTCAGCCCCAGCATTTT
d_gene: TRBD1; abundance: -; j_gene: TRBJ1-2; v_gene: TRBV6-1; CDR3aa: CASSPWTGGAVSHGYTF; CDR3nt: TGTGCCAGCAGTCCCTGGACAGGGGGCGCGGTGTCCCACGGCTACACCTTC
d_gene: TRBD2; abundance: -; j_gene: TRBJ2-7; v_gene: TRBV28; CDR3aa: CASSLIGTKAYEQYF; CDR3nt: TGTGCCAGCAGTTTGATCGGGACTAAAGCCTACGAGCAGTACTTC
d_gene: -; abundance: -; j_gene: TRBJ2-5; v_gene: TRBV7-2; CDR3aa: CASSYGPVETQYF; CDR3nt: TGTGCCAGCAGCTACGGACCGGTGGAGACCCAGTACTTC
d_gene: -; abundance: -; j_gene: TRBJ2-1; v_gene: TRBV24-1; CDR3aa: CATSDFSRAGNGQFF; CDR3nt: TGTGCCACCAGTGATTTTAGCAGGGCCGGCAATGGGCAGTTCTTC
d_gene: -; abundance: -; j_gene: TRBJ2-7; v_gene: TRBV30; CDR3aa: CAWSGDGAHEQYF; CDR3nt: TGTGCCTGGAGTGGAGACGGGGCACACGAGCAGTACTTC
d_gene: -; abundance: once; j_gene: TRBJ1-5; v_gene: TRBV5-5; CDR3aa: CASSRGRQGQGYSNQPQHF; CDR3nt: TGTGCCAGCAGCCGAGGCCGGCAGGGTCAGGGGTATAGCAATCAGCCCCAGCATTTT
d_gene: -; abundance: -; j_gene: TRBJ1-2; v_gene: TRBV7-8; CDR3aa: CASSLTSYGYTF; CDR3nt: TGTGCCAGCAGCTTGACATCGTATGGCTACACCTTC
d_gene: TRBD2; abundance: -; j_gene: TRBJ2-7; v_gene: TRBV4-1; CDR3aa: CASSQGRGGNTGYEQYF; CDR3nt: TGCGCCAGCAGCCAGGGCCGGGGGGGTAACACCGGCTACGAGCAGTACTTC
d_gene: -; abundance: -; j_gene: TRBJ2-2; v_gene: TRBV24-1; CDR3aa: CATSDDRLQGTNTGELFF; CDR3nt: TGTGCCACCAGTGATGATCGTCTTCAGGGAACCAACACCGGGGAGCTGTTTTTT
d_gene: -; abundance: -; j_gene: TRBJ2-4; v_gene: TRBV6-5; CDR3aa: CASSLLGAKNIQYF; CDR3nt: TGTGCCAGCAGTTTACTAGGGGCCAAGAACATTCAGTACTTC
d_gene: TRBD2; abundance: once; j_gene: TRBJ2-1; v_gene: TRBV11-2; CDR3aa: CASISGLNSNEQFF; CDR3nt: TGTGCCAGCATCTCGGGACTAAACTCCAATGAGCAGTTCTTC
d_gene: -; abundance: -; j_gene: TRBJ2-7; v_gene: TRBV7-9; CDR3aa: CASGTRLYEQYF; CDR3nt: TGTGCCAGCGGAACACGGCTCTACGAGCAGTACTTC
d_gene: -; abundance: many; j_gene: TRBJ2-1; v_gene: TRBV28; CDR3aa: CASSLLRNEQFF; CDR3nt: TGTGCCAGCAGTTTATTAAGAAATGAGCAGTTCTTC
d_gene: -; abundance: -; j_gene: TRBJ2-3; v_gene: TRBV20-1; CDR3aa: CSARGALPPTDTQYF; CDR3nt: TGCAGTGCTCGGGGGGCCCTTCCTCCCACAGATACGCAGTATTTT
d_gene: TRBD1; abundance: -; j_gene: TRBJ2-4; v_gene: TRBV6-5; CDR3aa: CASTGQGKNIQYF; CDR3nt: TGTGCCAGCACCGGACAGGGAAAAAACATTCAGTACTTC
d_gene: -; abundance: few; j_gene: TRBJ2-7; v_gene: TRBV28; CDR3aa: CASSLLSRLSYEQYF; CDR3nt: TGTGCCAGCAGTTTATTGTCTAGACTATCCTACGAGCAGTACTTC
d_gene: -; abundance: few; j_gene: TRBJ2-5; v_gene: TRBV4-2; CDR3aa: CASSHWRDQETQYF; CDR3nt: TGTGCCAGCAGCCACTGGAGGGACCAAGAGACCCAGTACTTC
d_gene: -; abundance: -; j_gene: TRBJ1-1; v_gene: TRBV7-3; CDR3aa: CASSFSGIGADYTEAFF; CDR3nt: TGTGCCAGCAGCTTTTCCGGGATCGGCGCGGATTACACTGAAGCTTTCTTT
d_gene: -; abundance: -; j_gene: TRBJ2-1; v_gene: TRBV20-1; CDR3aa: CSASPPQSSYNEQFF; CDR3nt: TGCAGTGCTAGTCCCCCACAAAGCTCCTACAATGAGCAGTTCTTC
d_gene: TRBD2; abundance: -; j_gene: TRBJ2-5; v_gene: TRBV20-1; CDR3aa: CSARTYFPGGETQYF; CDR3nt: TGCAGTGCTAGAACCTACTTCCCGGGGGGGGAGACCCAGTACTTC
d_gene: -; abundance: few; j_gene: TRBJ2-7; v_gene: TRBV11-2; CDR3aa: CASSLDPALGYEQYF; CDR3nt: TGTGCCAGCAGCTTAGATCCGGCTTTGGGCTACGAGCAGTACTTC
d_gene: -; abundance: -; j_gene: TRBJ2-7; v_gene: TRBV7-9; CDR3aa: CASSQQGNIAYEQYF; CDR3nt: TGTGCCAGCAGCCAACAAGGGAATATTGCGTACGAGCAGTACTTC
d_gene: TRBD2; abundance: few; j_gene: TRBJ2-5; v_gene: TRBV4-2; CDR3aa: CASSKRLAGGGETQYF; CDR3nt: TGTGCCAGCAGCAAGCGACTAGCGGGAGGGGGAGAGACCCAGTACTTC
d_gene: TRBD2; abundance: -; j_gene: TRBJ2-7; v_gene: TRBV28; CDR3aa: CATDGTSGTYEQYF; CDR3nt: TGTGCCACCGATGGGACTAGCGGAACCTACGAGCAGTACTTC
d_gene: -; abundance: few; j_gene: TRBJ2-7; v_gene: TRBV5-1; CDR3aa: CASSAYGSSYEQYF; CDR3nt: TGCGCCAGCAGCGCGTACGGGAGCTCCTACGAGCAGTACTTC
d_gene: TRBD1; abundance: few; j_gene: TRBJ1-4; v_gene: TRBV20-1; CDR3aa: CSARDGTGGNEKLFF; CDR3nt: TGCAGTGCTAGAGATGGGACAGGGGGAAATGAAAAACTGTTTTTT
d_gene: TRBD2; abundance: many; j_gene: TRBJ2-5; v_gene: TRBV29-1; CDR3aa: CSVDGRSIETQYF; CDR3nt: TGCAGCGTTGACGGGAGGTCCATAGAGACCCAGTACTTC
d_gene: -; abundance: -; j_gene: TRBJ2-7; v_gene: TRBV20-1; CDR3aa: CSARDLGLSVDEQYF; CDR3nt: TGCAGTGCTAGAGATCTCGGACTCAGTGTTGATGAGCAGTACTTC
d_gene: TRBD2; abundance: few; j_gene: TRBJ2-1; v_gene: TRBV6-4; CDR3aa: CASSDGGRFDEQFF; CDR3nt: TGTGCCAGCAGTGACGGCGGGAGGTTCGATGAGCAGTTCTTC
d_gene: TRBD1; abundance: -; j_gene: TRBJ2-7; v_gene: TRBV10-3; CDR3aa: CAIRSGGYEQYF; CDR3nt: TGTGCCATCAGATCAGGGGGCTACGAGCAGTACTTC
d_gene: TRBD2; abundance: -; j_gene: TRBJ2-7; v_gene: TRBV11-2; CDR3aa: CASSSLHPTSDPYEQYF; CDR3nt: TGTGCCAGCAGCTCCCTCCACCCCACTAGCGACCCCTACGAGCAGTACTTC
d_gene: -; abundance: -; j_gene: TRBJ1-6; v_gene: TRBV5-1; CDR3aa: CASSWGVSGSPENSPLHF; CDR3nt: TGCGCCAGCAGCTGGGGGGTGTCCGGGAGTCCGGAAAATTCACCCCTCCACTTT